This TCR beta chain was captured in a study of T-cell memory formation after mild COVID-19. Study-wide background: Largely donor-specific sequence clusters came from a couple of donors. Notes on the study in general: Memory sampled before infection contained some responding clones, suggesting cross-reactive memory joined. CD4/CD8 balance characterized clones contracting day 15 to 85, and CD4+ skew characterized later expanders. CD4+ contracting clones were mainly CM and EM; CD8+ ones, EMRA.

Trimming cost V 5 bases and J 5 bases; bases outside gene matches: 8. Germline V gives CDR1 MNHEY, CDR2 SVGAGI. The CDR3 extends over 14 amino acids. TCRdb redid the calling of the 5' RACE reads with MiXCR, one entry per CDR3 protein. This sample has 450,000 to 700,000 distinct CDR3 sequences; approximately 19% occur once, and the top ten carry 12%. This clonotype was seen a handful of times. Antigen unknown. This receptor was identified in an adult woman who had mild COVID-19 (a few samples of this study predate the infection). Cell type and time point are not known. The chain links TRBV6-5 to TRBJ1-1, with TRBD1 identical over 7 bases. The specimen sequenced was PBMCs or a T cell subset sorted from them (not recorded which). The CDR3 spells CASSARDSRTEAFF. The CDR3 DNA reads TGTGCCAGCAGTGCCCGGGACAGTCGGACTGAAGCTTTCTTT.